The TCR beta chain described here comes from a study of radiation and T cells in renal cell carcinoma. Stated time point: baseline pretreatment blood. Documented treatment: 15 Gy SBRT to primary tumor, nephrectomy 4 weeks later. Libraries were prepared by immunoSEQ multiplex PCR; TCRdb keeps only in-frame clonotypes and omits some of them. The sample carries 70,000 to 100,000 clones, 82% recorded once. The V and J ends lost 0 bases and 2 bases respectively, with 12 bases between them. This CDR3 region has 16 residues. Per the germline V gene, CDR1 is LGHNA and CDR2 is YSLEER. V usage is TRBV4-3 and J usage is TRBJ2-3; D possibly corresponds to TRBD2 (6 bases). The source of this sequence is a man aged 55 to 70 with renal cell carcinoma. The starting material was blood, obtained from a patient whose treatment included radiotherapy and nephrectomy. CDR3 sequence reads: CASSQDYVAVTDTQYF. The CDR3 nucleotides read TGCGCCAGCAGCCAAGATTATGTAGCGGTCACAGATACGCAGTATTTT.